The 16 T cell receptor beta chains presented below share a single source sample, sequenced in a study of blood T cell repertoires in COVID-19. Using immunoSEQ multiplex PCR, the repertoire was profiled, and TCRdb retains in-frame clones only, with some absent. The table has tens of thousands of clones, roughly 80% seen once. The sample taken for sequencing was peripheral blood. The source is a woman aged 55-70 years with acute or convalescent COVID-19.

This clone turned up a few times. This chain links TRBV4-1 with TRBJ1-2; 8 nucleotides align to TRBD1. The junction had 12 bases not matched to a gene; V was cut back by 7 bases and J by 2 bases. Germline V CDR1 and CDR2: MGHRA, YSYEKL. This CDR3 is built from 16 residues. The CDR3 DNA reads TGCGCCAGCACCTGGGCAGGGGGCGCGGGGAACTATGGCTACACCTTC. This sequence encodes CASTWAGGAGNYGYTF.

The J gene is TRBJ2-7, the V gene TRBV12-5; 7 bases fit TRBD1. Looked up from germline, CDR1 is LGHNT and CDR2 is FRNRAP. After removal of 4 bases from V and 5 bases from J, the junction contained 11 bases not matched to a gene. The CDR3 sequence is 15 residues long. The CDR3 nucleotides are TGTGCTAGTGGTTCCCCTCGGACAGGAGTTCACGAGCAGTACTTC. Protein sequence: CASGSPRTGVHEQYF.

This rearrangement joins TRBV18 to TRBJ1-2; TRBD1 agrees at 10 bases. Germline V gene data show CDR1 as KGHSH and CDR2 as LQKENI. The length of the CDR3 is 15 residues. With V trimmed by 3 bases and J by 3 bases, 4 bases remained unmatched. The CDR3: CASSPDRGGDYGYTF. Here the CDR3 DNA reads TGTGCCAGCTCACCGGACAGGGGGGGTGACTATGGCTACACCTTC.

V usage is TRBV9 and J usage is TRBJ2-2, with D tentatively TRBD2 (5 bases). Trimming left V 2 bases short and J 0 bases short, with 8 bases between. CDR1 is SGDLS, CDR2 YYNGEE, per germline. The CDR3 totals 15 residues. DNA of the CDR3: TGTGCCAGCAGCGTCGGGGTGTCGAACACCGGGGAGCTGTTTTTT. It yields the protein CASSVGVSNTGELFF.

The chain recombines TRBV4-2 with TRBJ1-2, with TRBD1 as a possible D gene (5 bases). V was pared by 4 bases and J by 4 bases, with 16 bases between. The CDR3 has 15 amino acids. Germline CDR1 reads LGHNA; CDR2 reads YNFKEQ. CDR3 nucleotides: TGTGCCAGCAGCCGCGCCCCCTCAGGGTCCTATGGCTACACCTTC. It translates to CASSRAPSGSYGYTF.

The chain recombines TRBV18 with TRBJ1-1, with D tentatively TRBD1 (5 bases). Germline values: CDR1 KGHSH, CDR2 LQKENI. This CDR3 is built from 14 residues. V was cut by 2 bases and J by 1 base, with 8 bases left in between. CDR3 residues: CASSPMTANTEAFF. The CDR3 bases are TGTGCCAGCTCACCAATGACAGCGAACACTGAAGCTTTCTTT.

The J gene is TRBJ1-2, the V gene TRBV4-2; TRBD1 agrees at 7 bases. In germline, CDR1 is LGHNA, CDR2 YNFKEQ. CDR3 length: 15 residues. The ends lost 4 bases at V and 1 base at J; junction bases unmatched: 6. The CDR3 DNA follows: TGTGCCAGCAGCCCTGGACAGGATGTTAACTATGGCTACACCTTC. It codes for CASSPGQDVNYGYTF.

The chain carries TRBV7-8 and TRBJ2-3; 9 bases align to TRBD1. The germline V gene has CDR1 SGHVS and CDR2 FQNEAQ. V was clipped by 1 base and J by 2 bases; unmatched bases: 7. The CDR3 loop spans 17 amino acids. Here the CDR3 DNA reads TGTGCCAGCAGCTTAGGAGGGACAGGGTTCCCCACAGATACGCAGTATTTT. Translated: CASSLGGTGFPTDTQYF. The variable domain in full, completed from reference TRBV7-8 and TRBJ2-3, reads GAGVSQSPRYKVAKRGQDVALRCDPISGHVSLFWYQQALGQGPEFLTYFQNEAQLDKSGLPSDRFFAERPEGSVSTLKIQRTQQEDSAVYLCASSLGGTGFPTDTQYFGPGTRLTVL.

This clone occurred once. The genes are TRBV19 and TRBJ1-5; 8 nucleotides line up with TRBD1. Germline CDR1 is LNHDA and CDR2 is SQIVND (reference sequence). With V trimmed by 4 bases and J by 4 bases, 3 bases remained unmatched. The CDR3 loop spans 14 amino acids. DNA of the CDR3: TGTGCCAGTAGTAATACAGGGGGTAATCAGCCCCAGCATTTT. Translating it yields CASSNTGGNQPQHF.

This clone was recorded only once. The chain has TRBV28 and TRBJ2-2; no definite D call. The length of the CDR3 is 13 residues. Looked up from germline, CDR1 is MDHEN and CDR2 is SYDVKM. V was trimmed by 6 bases and J by 0 bases, leaving 5 bases between them. The CDR3 DNA reads TGTGCCAGCAGGGCCGCGAACACCGGGGAGCTGTTTTTT. This sequence encodes CASRAANTGELFF. Using reference TRBV28 and TRBJ2-2 for the parts outside the CDR3, the full variable domain is DVKVTQSSRYLVKRTGEKVFLECVQDMDHENMFWYRQDPGLGLRLIYFSYDVKMKEKGDIPEGYSVSREKKERFSLILESASTNQTSMYLCASRAANTGELFFGEGSRLTVL.

The chain employs TRBV2 and TRBJ2-1; D is possibly TRBD2 (6 bases). Trimming removed 8 bases at V and 5 bases at J, with 19 bases between. The CDR3 covers 15 residues. The germline gives CDR1 SNHLY, CDR2 FYNNEI. As DNA, the CDR3 is TGTGCCAGCCGAAGGTCGGGGGTCACCCACAATGAGCAGTTCTTC. It specifies CASRRSGVTHNEQFF.

The chain carries TRBV27 and TRBJ2-1; 12 nucleotides align to TRBD2. CDR1 is MNHEY, CDR2 SMNVEV, per germline (reference sequence). This CDR3 contains 15 residues. V lost 5 bases, J lost 8 bases, and 7 bases stayed unmatched. The CDR3 is CASSTTSGGTDEQFF. In nucleotides, the CDR3 is TGTGCCAGCAGTACGACTAGCGGGGGTACAGATGAGCAGTTCTTC.

The chain has TRBV7-2 and TRBJ1-1; 7 bases are shared with TRBD1. With V trimmed by 2 bases and J by 5 bases, 5 bases remained unmatched. CDR1 SGHTA and CDR2 FQGNSA come from the germline V gene. The length of the CDR3 is 14 residues. In DNA form, the CDR3 reads TGTGCCAGCAGCTTAACAGGGGCGAGGACTGAAGCTTTCTTT. Amino acids: CASSLTGARTEAFF.

By proportion, this clone is medium-sized (0.01 to 0.1%). V usage is TRBV7-7 and J usage is TRBJ2-7, with 9 bases lining up with TRBD1. The CDR3 spans 17 residues. The germline gives CDR1 SSHAT, CDR2 FNYEAQ (reference sequence). Written as DNA, the CDR3 is TGTGCTAGCAGCTTCGACGGGGGACAGGGAAAAGACTACGAGCAGTACGTC. It yields the protein CASSFDGGQGKDYEQYV.

The chain combines TRBV28 with TRBJ1-6; no reliable D call. The CDR3 length is 11 residues. CDR1 is MDHEN, CDR2 SYDVKM, per germline. Trimming pared 8 bases from V and 10 bases from J, leaving 9 bases between. CDR3 coding DNA: TGTGCCAGCGGGCCGTTCTCACCCCTCCACTTT. Translating gives CASGPFSPLHF.

V is TRBV5-1 and J is TRBJ1-6, with D tentatively TRBD1 (6 bases). The CDR3 loop spans 16 amino acids. Trimming pared 0 bases from V and 5 bases from J, leaving 12 bases between. The V gene's germline CDR1 is SGHRS and CDR2 YFSETQ. CDR3 bases: TGCGCCAGCAGCTTGGAGCTTACAGGGAATAATTCACCCCTCCACTTT. Translation gives CASSLELTGNNSPLHF.